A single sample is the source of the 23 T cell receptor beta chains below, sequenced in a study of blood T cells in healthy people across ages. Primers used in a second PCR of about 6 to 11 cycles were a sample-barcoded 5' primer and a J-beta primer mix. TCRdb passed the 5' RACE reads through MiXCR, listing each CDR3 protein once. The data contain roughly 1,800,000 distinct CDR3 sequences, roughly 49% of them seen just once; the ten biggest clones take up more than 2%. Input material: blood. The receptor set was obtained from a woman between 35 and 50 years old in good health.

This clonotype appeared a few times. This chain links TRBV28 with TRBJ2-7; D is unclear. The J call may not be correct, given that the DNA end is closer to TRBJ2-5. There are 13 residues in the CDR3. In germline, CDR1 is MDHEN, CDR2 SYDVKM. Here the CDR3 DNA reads TGTGCCAGCAGTATAGTATATAGGGAGACCCAGTACTTC. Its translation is CASSIVYRETQYF.

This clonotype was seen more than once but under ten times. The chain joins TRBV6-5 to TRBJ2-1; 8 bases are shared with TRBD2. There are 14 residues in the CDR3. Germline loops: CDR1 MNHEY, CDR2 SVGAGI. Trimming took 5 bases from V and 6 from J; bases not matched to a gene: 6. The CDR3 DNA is TGTGCCAGCAGTGCCGGACTAGCCCCCAATGAGCAGTTCTTC. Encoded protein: CASSAGLAPNEQFF.

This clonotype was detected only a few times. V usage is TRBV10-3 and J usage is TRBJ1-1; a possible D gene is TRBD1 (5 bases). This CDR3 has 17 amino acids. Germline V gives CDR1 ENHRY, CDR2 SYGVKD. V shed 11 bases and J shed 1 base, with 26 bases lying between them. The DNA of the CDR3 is TGTGCCTCCCGGACGGACTCCCAAGGGGCTACGAACACTGAAGCTTTCTTT. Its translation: CASRTDSQGATNTEAFF.

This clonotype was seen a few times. The CDR3 bases are TGTGCCAGCAGTTATTGGGTGGCAGAGCAGTTCTTC. Its protein is CASSYWVAEQFF. The chain joins TRBV6-2 or TRBV6-3 to TRBJ2-1; D call uncertain. Trimming took off 3 bases at V and 10 bases at J, with 10 bases between the two ends. This CDR3 has 12 amino acids. The germline V gene has CDR1 MNHEY and CDR2 SVGEGT.

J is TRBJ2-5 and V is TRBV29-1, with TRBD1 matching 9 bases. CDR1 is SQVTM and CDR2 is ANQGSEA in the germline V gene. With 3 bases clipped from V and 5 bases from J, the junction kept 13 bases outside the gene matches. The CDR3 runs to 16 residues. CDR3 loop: CSVERQGTGHLETQYF. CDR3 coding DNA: TGCAGCGTTGAGCGGCAAGGGACAGGGCACTTGGAGACCCAGTACTTC.

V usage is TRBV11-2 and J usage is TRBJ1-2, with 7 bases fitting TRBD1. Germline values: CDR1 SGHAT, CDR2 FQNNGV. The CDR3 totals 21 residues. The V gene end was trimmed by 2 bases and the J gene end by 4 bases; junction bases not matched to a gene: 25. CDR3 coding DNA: TGTGCCAGCAGCTTATATCCCCCCCCCTCAAGTGGGGGACAGTCCTTCTATGGCTACACCTTC. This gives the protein CASSLYPPPSSGGQSFYGYTF.

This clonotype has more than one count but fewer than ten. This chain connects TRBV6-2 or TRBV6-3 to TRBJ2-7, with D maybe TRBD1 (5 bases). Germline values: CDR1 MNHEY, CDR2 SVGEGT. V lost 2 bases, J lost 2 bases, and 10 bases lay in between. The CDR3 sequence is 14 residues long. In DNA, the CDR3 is TGTGCCAGCAGTTACCAGGGCAGAACCTACGAGCAGTACTTC. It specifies CASSYQGRTYEQYF.

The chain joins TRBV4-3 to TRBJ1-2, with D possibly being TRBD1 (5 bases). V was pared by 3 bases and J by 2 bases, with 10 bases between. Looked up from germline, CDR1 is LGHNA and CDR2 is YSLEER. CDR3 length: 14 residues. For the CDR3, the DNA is TGCGCCAGCAGCCACCCCAGGGCGAACTATGGCTACACCTTC. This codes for CASSHPRANYGYTF.

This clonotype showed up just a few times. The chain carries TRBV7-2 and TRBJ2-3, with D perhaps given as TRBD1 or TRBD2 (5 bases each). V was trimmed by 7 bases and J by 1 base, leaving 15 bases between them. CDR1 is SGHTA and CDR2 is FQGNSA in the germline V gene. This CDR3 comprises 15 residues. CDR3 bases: TGTGCCAGCAACCCCATGGTGGGGGGCACAGATACGCAGTATTTT. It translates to CASNPMVGGTDTQYF.

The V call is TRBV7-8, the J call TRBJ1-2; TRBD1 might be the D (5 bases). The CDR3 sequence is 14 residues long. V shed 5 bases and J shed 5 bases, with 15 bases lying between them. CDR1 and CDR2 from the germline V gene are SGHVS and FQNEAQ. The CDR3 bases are TGTGCCAGCAGCCCGGGCGGCAGGGAGTATGGCTACACCTTC. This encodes CASSPGGREYGYTF.

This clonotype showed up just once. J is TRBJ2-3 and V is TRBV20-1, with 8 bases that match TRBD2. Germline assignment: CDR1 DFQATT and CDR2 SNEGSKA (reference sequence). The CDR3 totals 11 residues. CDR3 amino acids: CSGGDPDTQYF. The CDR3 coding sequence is TGCTCCGGGGGGGATCCAGATACGCAGTATTTT.

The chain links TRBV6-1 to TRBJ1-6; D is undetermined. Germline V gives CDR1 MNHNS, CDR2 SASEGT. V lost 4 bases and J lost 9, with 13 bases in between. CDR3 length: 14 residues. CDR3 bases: TGTGCCAGCAGTGCATACGAGGGAGGTTCACCCCTCCACTTT. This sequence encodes CASSAYEGGSPLHF.

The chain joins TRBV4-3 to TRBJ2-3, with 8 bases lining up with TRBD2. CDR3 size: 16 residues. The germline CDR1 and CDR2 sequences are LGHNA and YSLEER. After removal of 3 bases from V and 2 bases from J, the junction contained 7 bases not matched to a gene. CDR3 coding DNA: TGCGCCAGCAGCCATCGTTTAGCGGGGACCACAGATACGCAGTATTTT. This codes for CASSHRLAGTTDTQYF.

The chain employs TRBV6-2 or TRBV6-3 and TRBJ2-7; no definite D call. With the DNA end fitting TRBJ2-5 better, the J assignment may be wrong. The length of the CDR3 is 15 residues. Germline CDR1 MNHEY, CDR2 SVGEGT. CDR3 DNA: TGTGCCAGCAGTTACTCGAGCTACCCCAGTGAGACCCAGTACTTC. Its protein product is CASSYSSYPSETQYF.

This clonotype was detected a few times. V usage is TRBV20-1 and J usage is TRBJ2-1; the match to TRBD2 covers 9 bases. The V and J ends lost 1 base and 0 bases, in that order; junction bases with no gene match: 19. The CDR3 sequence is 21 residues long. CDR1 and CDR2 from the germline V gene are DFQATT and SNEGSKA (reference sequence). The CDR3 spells CSARGAPRLAGADHSYNEQFF. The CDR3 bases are TGCAGTGCTAGAGGGGCCCCCCGGTTAGCGGGGGCCGACCACTCCTACAATGAGCAGTTCTTC.

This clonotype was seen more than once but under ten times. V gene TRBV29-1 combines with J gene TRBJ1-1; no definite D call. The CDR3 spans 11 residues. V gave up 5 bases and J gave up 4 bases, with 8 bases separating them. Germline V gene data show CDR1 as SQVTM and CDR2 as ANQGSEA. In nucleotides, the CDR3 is TGCAGCGTTCGGCAGGCCACTGAAGCTTTCTTT. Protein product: CSVRQATEAFF.

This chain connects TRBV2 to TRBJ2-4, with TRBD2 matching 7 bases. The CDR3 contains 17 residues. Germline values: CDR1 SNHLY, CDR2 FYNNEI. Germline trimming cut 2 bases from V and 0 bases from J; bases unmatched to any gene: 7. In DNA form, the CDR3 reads TGTGCCAGCAGTGAAATTTGGCTAGCGGCAGCCAAAAACATTCAGTACTTC. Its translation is CASSEIWLAAAKNIQYF.

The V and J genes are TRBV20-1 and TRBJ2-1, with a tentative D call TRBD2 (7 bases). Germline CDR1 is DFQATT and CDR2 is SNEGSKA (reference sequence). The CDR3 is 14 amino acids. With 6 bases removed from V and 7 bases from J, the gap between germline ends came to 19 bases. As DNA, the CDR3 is TGCAGTGCCTCCGGGGGGCGGATGGGGAATGAGCAGTTCTTC. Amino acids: CSASGGRMGNEQFF.

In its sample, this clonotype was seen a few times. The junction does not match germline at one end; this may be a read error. As DNA, the CDR3 is TGTGCTAGCAGCTCGGGACAGGGGATGACAGATACGCAGTATTTT. Protein sequence: CASSSGQGMTDTQYF. This chain connects TRBV7-7 to TRBJ2-3; 10 bases agree with TRBD1. Germline-derived CDR1 and CDR2 are SSHAT and FNYEAQ (reference sequence). This CDR3 spans 15 amino acids.

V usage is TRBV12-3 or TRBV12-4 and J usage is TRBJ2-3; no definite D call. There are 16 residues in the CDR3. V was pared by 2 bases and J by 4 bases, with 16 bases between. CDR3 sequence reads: CASSLIAPDFADTQYF. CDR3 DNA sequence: TGTGCCAGCAGTTTAATAGCTCCTGATTTCGCAGATACGCAGTATTTT.

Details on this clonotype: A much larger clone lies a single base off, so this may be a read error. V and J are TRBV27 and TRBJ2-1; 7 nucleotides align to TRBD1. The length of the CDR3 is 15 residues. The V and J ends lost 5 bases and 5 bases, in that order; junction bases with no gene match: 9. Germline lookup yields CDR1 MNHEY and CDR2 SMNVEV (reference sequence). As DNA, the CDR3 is TGTGCCAGCAGTCTCCTGACAGGGTCCCACAATGAGCAGTTCTTC. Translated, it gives CASSLLTGSHNEQFF.

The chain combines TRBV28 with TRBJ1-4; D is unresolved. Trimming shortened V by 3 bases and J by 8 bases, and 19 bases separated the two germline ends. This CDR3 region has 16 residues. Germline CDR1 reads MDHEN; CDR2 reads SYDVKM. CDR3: CASSLSNYGKREKLFF. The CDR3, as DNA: TGTGCCAGCAGTTTGTCTAATTACGGGAAGAGGGAAAAACTGTTTTTT. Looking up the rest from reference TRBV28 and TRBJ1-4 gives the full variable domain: DVKVTQSSRYLVKRTGEKVFLECVQDMDHENMFWYRQDPGLGLRLIYFSYDVKMKEKGDIPEGYSVSREKKERFSLILESASTNQTSMYLCASSLSNYGKREKLFFGSGTQLSVL.

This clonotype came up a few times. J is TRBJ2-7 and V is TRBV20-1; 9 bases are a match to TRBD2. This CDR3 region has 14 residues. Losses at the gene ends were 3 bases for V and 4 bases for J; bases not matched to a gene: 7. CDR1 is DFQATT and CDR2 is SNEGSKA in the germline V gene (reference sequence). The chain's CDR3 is CSASSGTSRYEQYF. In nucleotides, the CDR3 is TGCAGTGCTAGCTCCGGGACTAGCCGTTACGAGCAGTACTTC.